This T cell receptor (beta chain) was sequenced in a study of vaccination and CD4 T cells after COVID-19. About the research overall: The study collected post-vaccine samples a median around 76 days after dose two, with a range of 14 to 241.

Cultured CD4+ T-cell DNA underwent Oncomine TCR Beta short-read sequencing. Investigators isolated genomic DNA from cultured CD4+ T cells. A single record per CDR3 protein comes from TCRdb applying MiXCR to the PCR reads. The repertoire holds under 20,000 distinct CDR3 sequences, with roughly 31% as singletons. Treatment described: approximately 9-day PBMC culture with coronavirus spike peptide pools or control peptides (ViraFEST assay). The ViraFEST method relied on peptide pools to expand antigen-specific T cells, followed by TCR sequencing. Cultures got half-medium changes with IL-2 on days 3 and 7. Comments on this clonotype: The antigen is undetermined.

The CDR3 consists of 14 residues. Germline CDR1 MDHEN, CDR2 SYDVKM. The V end was cut by 7 bases, the J end by 1 base, with 13 bases between. V is TRBV28 and J is TRBJ1-1; D is possibly TRBD1 (6 bases). The receptor's source is a human donor with COVID-19. The sample comprised cultured CD4+ T cells from blood. The CDR3 coding sequence is TGTGCCAGCATGGGGGCAGCACAGAACACTGAAGCTTTCTTT. Its translation is CASMGAAQNTEAFF.